This passage covers 19 T cell receptor beta chains from one sample sequenced in a study of T cell clonotyping in hematopoietic cell transplantation. Data came from immunoSEQ multiplex PCR; TCRdb stores just in-frame clones and leaves some out. The repertoire holds fewer than 30,000 clones, with 90% to 96% as singletons. Sequenced material: peripheral blood mononuclear cells. Receptor source: a man in his fifties or sixties in good health. Some clones in this sample may be carry-over from other donors' samples.

The rearrangement uses TRBV4-2 and TRBJ2-1; 12 bases map to TRBD2. The germline V gene has CDR1 LGHNA and CDR2 YNFKEQ. The CDR3 length is 19 residues. The V and J ends lost 2 bases and 0 bases, in that order; junction bases with no gene match: 8. CDR3 loop: CASSQTGTSGFRSYNEQFF. The CDR3, as DNA: TGTGCCAGCAGCCAAACCGGGACTAGCGGGTTTCGCTCCTACAATGAGCAGTTCTTC.

The chain carries TRBV19 and TRBJ1-1, with 8 bases identical to TRBD1. J gave up 4 bases and V 5 bases, and 6 bases lay outside the gene matches. Germline CDR1 and CDR2: LNHDA and SQIVND (reference sequence). The length of the CDR3 is 14 residues. The CDR3 DNA sequence: TGTGCCAGTAGTGACAGGGGAACGAGCACTGAAGCTTTCTTT. Its protein is CASSDRGTSTEAFF.

V and J are TRBV11-3 and TRBJ2-1; possible D gene TRBD2, 5 bases. Germline V gene data show CDR1 as SGHNT and CDR2 as YENEEA. CDR3 length: 14 amino acids. The ends were cut back, 5 bases at V and 8 bases at J, with 16 bases in the middle. This CDR3 reads CASSHSLLGDEQFF. In nucleotides, the CDR3 is TGTGCCAGCAGCCACTCTTTGCTCGGGGATGAGCAGTTCTTC. The whole variable domain, filled in from reference TRBV11-3 and TRBJ2-1, reads EAGVVQSPRYKIIEKKQPVAFWCNPISGHNTLYWYLQNLGQGPELLIRYENEEAVDDSQLPKDRFSAERLKGVDSTLKIQPAELGDSAVYLCASSHSLLGDEQFFGPGTRLTVL.

This CDR3 is CASISLAGSTDTQYF. The CDR3 DNA reads as TGTGCCAGCATCAGCCTAGCGGGTAGCACAGATACGCAGTATTTT. The gene calls are TRBV2 and TRBJ2-3, with TRBD2 matching over 8 bases. The CDR3 loop spans 15 amino acids. The germline V gene has CDR1 SNHLY and CDR2 FYNNEI. V was pared by 7 bases and J by 0 bases, with 6 bases of the junction left unmatched.

This rearrangement joins TRBV30 to TRBJ1-1; no clear D gene. Germline CDR1 is GTSNPN and CDR2 is SVGIG (reference sequence). V was pared by 2 bases and J by 3 bases, with 4 bases between. This CDR3 has 11 residues. Here the CDR3 reads CAWSKDTEAFF. The CDR3 DNA is TGTGCCTGGAGTAAAGACACTGAAGCTTTCTTT.

The rearrangement links TRBV14 to TRBJ1-4; no clear D gene. V was trimmed by 3 bases and J by 5 bases, leaving 28 bases between them. The CDR3 is made up of 20 amino acids. Germline V CDR1 and CDR2: SGHDN, FVKESK. This chain's CDR3 is CASSHPPLRSADPRNEKLFF. CDR3 DNA sequence: TGTGCCAGCAGCCACCCCCCTCTTAGGTCGGCAGACCCACGAAATGAAAAACTGTTTTTT.

The chain carries TRBV6-5 and TRBJ1-5, with D unclear. Germline CDR1 is MNHEY and CDR2 is SVGAGI. V dropped 3 bases and J dropped 2 bases, with 8 bases sitting between them. The CDR3 has 14 residues. The CDR3 loop is CASSYRSGNQPQHF. The CDR3 DNA sequence: TGTGCCAGCAGTTATCGGTCGGGCAATCAGCCCCAGCATTTT.

The chain uses TRBV28 and TRBJ1-5; unclear D gene. The length of the CDR3 is 15 residues. V lost 6 bases, J lost 7 bases, and 19 bases lay in between. Germline CDR1 is MDHEN and CDR2 is SYDVKM. CDR3 coding DNA: TGTGCCAGCAGACCCATGGGATACACCCAACAGCCCCAGCATTTT. Protein product: CASRPMGYTQQPQHF.

This sequence joins TRBV6-5 and TRBJ2-3; 9 bases agree with TRBD2. CDR3 length equals 15 residues. Per germline, CDR1 MNHEY and CDR2 SVGAGI. V shed 6 bases and J 1 base; nucleotides not matched to a gene: 5. The CDR3: CASSSAGGGTDTQYF. Written as DNA, the CDR3 is TGTGCCAGCAGCTCAGCGGGGGGAGGCACAGATACGCAGTATTTT.

The V gene is TRBV10-1, the J gene TRBJ1-3; D is unclear. Looked up from germline, CDR1 is WNHNN and CDR2 is SYGVQD (reference sequence). This CDR3 spans 12 amino acids. Trimming pared 3 bases from V and 5 bases from J, leaving 5 bases between. The CDR3 loop reads CASSDTRNTIYF. The CDR3 coding sequence is TGCGCCAGCAGTGATACAAGAAACACCATATATTTT.

The rearrangement uses TRBV7-2 and TRBJ2-2; unclear D gene. The length of the CDR3 is 15 residues. Germline V gene lookup returns CDR1 SGHTA and CDR2 FQGNSA. V was shortened by 1 base and J by 0 bases, with 6 bases between the two germline ends. This CDR3 reads CASSLGRANTGELFF. DNA of the CDR3: TGTGCCAGCAGCTTAGGACGGGCGAACACCGGGGAGCTGTTTTTT.

V is TRBV6-5 and J is TRBJ2-3; 7 nucleotides agree with TRBD1. In germline, CDR1 is MNHEY, CDR2 SVGAGI. The CDR3 is made up of 14 amino acids. V lost 6 bases, J lost 2 bases, and 5 bases stayed unmatched. DNA of the CDR3: TGTGCCAGCAGCCGGACAGGCTACACAGATACGCAGTATTTT. Translation gives CASSRTGYTDTQYF.

J is TRBJ2-7 and V is TRBV7-2, with D perhaps matching TRBD1 (6 bases). V was shortened by 0 bases and J by 7 bases, with 16 bases between the two germline ends. The germline gives CDR1 SGHTA, CDR2 FQGNSA. This CDR3 is 15 amino acids long. CDR3 DNA sequence: TGTGCCAGCAGCTTAGCGGTTGGGACACAAAAAGAGCAGTACTTC. Translated, it gives CASSLAVGTQKEQYF.

V usage is TRBV2 and J usage is TRBJ1-4, with D tentatively TRBD1 (6 bases). This CDR3 region has 14 residues. CDR1 SNHLY and CDR2 FYNNEI come from the germline V gene. Trimming took off 6 bases at V and 3 bases at J, with 11 bases between the two ends. Here the CDR3 DNA reads TGTGCCAGCAGACAGGGCACAGCTAATGAAAAACTGTTTTTT. Translation gives CASRQGTANEKLFF.

This clone was detected once. This chain links TRBV5-1 with TRBJ1-2, with TRBD1 matching over 9 bases. The CDR3 covers 15 residues. V trimming: 0 bases; J trimming: 4 bases; junction bases outside the gene matches: 4. Germline V gene sequence: CDR1 SGHRS, CDR2 YFSETQ. CDR3 coding DNA: TGCGCCAGCAGCTTGGACAGGGGGCAAACCTATGGCTACACCTTC. Translated: CASSLDRGQTYGYTF.

V usage is TRBV4-1 and J usage is TRBJ2-7; 8 nucleotides agree with TRBD1. Germline CDR1 and CDR2: MGHRA and YSYEKL. This CDR3 contains 16 residues. Trimming cost V 3 bases and J 0 bases; bases outside gene matches: 7. The CDR3 loop reads CASSHGQGPLSYEQYF. The CDR3 coding sequence is TGCGCCAGCAGCCACGGACAGGGTCCGCTCTCCTACGAGCAGTACTTC.

V gene TRBV7-2 combines with J gene TRBJ1-1, with TRBD1 matching 7 bases. V dropped 1 base and J dropped 0; count of bases not matched to a gene: 2. Germline lookup yields CDR1 SGHTA and CDR2 FQGNSA. This CDR3 is 15 amino acids long. CDR3 in amino acids: CASSLDGTVNTEAFF. Here the CDR3 DNA reads TGTGCCAGCAGCTTAGACGGGACAGTGAACACTGAAGCTTTCTTT.

The genes are TRBV6-1 and TRBJ1-4; 8 nucleotides line up with TRBD1. Germline loops: CDR1 MNHNS, CDR2 SASEGT. Losses at the gene ends were 3 bases for V and 8 bases for J; bases not matched to a gene: 8. The CDR3 is made up of 15 amino acids. The CDR3, as DNA: TGTGCCAGCAGTGAGGGGACAGGTCAGGACGAAAAACTGTTTTTT. Protein sequence: CASSEGTGQDEKLFF.

The rearrangement links TRBV27 to TRBJ1-5; no definite D call. Germline V gives CDR1 MNHEY, CDR2 SMNVEV (reference sequence). The ends were cut back, 2 bases at V and 0 bases at J, with 5 bases in the middle. CDR3 length: 14 amino acids. The CDR3 region has the DNA TGTGCCAGCAGTTTAACGGGTAGCAATCAGCCCCAGCATTTT. This encodes CASSLTGSNQPQHF.